A single sample is the source of the 22 T cell receptor beta chains below, sequenced in a study of blood T cell repertoires in COVID-19. Repertoires were generated with immunoSEQ multiplex PCR, while TCRdb's copy carries only in-frame clones and drops some. Of around 160,000 clones in the sample, around four fifths are singletons; the top ten hold about 40%. Sequencing was carried out using peripheral blood. These receptors were collected from a human donor in a cohort sampled during active COVID-19.

J is TRBJ1-1 and V is TRBV10-3; TRBD1 agrees at 9 bases. The germline CDR1 and CDR2 sequences are ENHRY and SYGVKD. The CDR3 loop spans 15 amino acids. Trimming cost V 6 bases and J 2 bases; bases outside gene matches: 7. The CDR3 protein is CAISQTGGGNTEAFF. The DNA for the CDR3 is TGTGCCATCAGCCAGACAGGGGGGGGAAACACTGAAGCTTTCTTT.

This chain uses TRBV6-5 with TRBJ1-1, with TRBD1 as a possible D gene (5 bases). The V gene's germline CDR1 is MNHEY and CDR2 SVGAGI. The CDR3 spans 15 residues. Deletions cut 6 bases from V and 5 bases from J, with 19 bases between. The CDR3 reads CASSARGGDGTEAFF. CDR3 in DNA: TGTGCCAGCAGCGCACGAGGAGGGGATGGTACTGAAGCTTTCTTT.

V and J are TRBV3-1 (or the pseudogene TRBV3-2) and TRBJ1-2; D is ambiguous. The CDR3 totals 14 residues. V was pared by 4 bases and J by 3 bases, with 12 bases between. CDR1 and CDR2 from the germline V gene are LGHDT and YNNKEL (reference sequence). CDR3 amino acids: CASSREGPHYGYTF. CDR3 in DNA: TGTGCCAGCAGCCGCGAGGGCCCGCACTATGGCTACACCTTC.

In the case of this clone: The sample holds other DNA sequences that translate to the same CDR3. The gene calls are TRBV14 and TRBJ1-1; tentatively, D is TRBD1 (5 bases). Germline V gene sequence: CDR1 SGHDN, CDR2 FVKESK. Trimming cost V 6 bases and J 5 bases, with 19 bases left between them. The CDR3 runs to 15 residues. CDR3 amino acids: CASSSLKGEGTEAFF. The CDR3 DNA reads TGTGCCAGCAGTTCTCTCAAAGGGGAGGGAACTGAAGCTTTCTTT.

The chain combines TRBV10-3 with TRBJ1-6, with D possibly TRBD1 on 5 matching bases. CDR3 size: 13 residues. CDR1 is ENHRY, CDR2 SYGVKD, per germline. Trimming took 7 bases from V and 12 from J, leaving 16 bases between them. CDR3 sequence (DNA): TGTGCCATCAATGGACAAAAAGGTCTACCCCTCCACTTT. Residues: CAINGQKGLPLHF.

The V call is TRBV5-4, the J call TRBJ1-3; D gene unclear. V lost 7 bases, J lost 4 bases, and 12 bases lay in between. This CDR3 contains 13 residues. Germline CDR1 and CDR2: SGHNT and YYREEE (reference sequence). Here the CDR3 DNA reads TGTGCCAGCCATAGTGTTCTCGGAAACACCATATATTTT. Amino acid sequence: CASHSVLGNTIYF.

This clone was counted a few times. The chain links TRBV7-7 to TRBJ2-7; 8 bases agree with TRBD2. Losses at the gene ends were 3 bases for V and 5 bases for J; bases not matched to a gene: 9. Germline V gives CDR1 SSHAT, CDR2 FNYEAQ (reference sequence). The CDR3 length is 15 residues. The CDR3 DNA reads TGTGCCAGCAGCTTTGATTCTAGCGGGCGGAACGAGCAGTACTTC. Its translation: CASSFDSSGRNEQYF.

J is TRBJ1-3 and V is TRBV6-5, with D tentatively TRBD1 (6 bases). The CDR3 is made up of 16 amino acids. Germline loops: CDR1 MNHEY, CDR2 SVGAGI. V lost 2 bases to trimming and J lost 1 base, with 12 bases between them. In nucleotides, the CDR3 is TGTGCCAGCAGTTACGGGCGGGGGCAGTCTGGAAACACCATATATTTT. It specifies CASSYGRGQSGNTIYF.

The V and J genes are TRBV6-5 and TRBJ1-2; TRBD1 aligns across 8 bases. Germline V lookup: CDR1 MNHEY, CDR2 SVGAGI. The V and J ends lost 4 bases and 5 bases, in that order; junction bases with no gene match: 6. This CDR3 contains 14 residues. The CDR3 DNA is TGTGCCAGCAGTTCGAGACAGGGGTTTTATGGCTACACCTTC. Translation gives CASSSRQGFYGYTF.

DNA of the CDR3: TGTGCCAGCAGCGTGGAAGGGGCGTATGGCTACACCTTC. The encoded protein is CASSVEGAYGYTF. The chain joins TRBV9 to TRBJ1-2; tentative D call: TRBD1 (5 bases). Per the germline V gene, CDR1 is SGDLS and CDR2 is YYNGEE. The V end was cut by 2 bases, the J end by 5 bases, with 10 bases between. This CDR3 is 13 amino acids long.

The chain employs TRBV7-9 and TRBJ1-1; TRBD1 is a possible D gene (6 bases). The V end lost 2 bases, the J end lost 4 bases, and 8 bases lay between the germline ends. The CDR3 is made up of 13 amino acids. CDR1 is SEHNR and CDR2 is FQNEAQ in the germline V gene (reference sequence). The CDR3 region has the DNA TGTGCCAGCAGCTTATCAGGGGCCACTGAAGCTTTCTTT. Its protein product is CASSLSGATEAFF.

The chain employs TRBV12-5 and TRBJ2-3, with D perhaps matching TRBD2 (5 bases). Germline V gene data show CDR1 as LGHNT and CDR2 as FRNRAP. This CDR3 is 13 amino acids long. V lost 1 base to trimming and J lost 5 bases, with 7 bases between them. CDR3 residues: CASGLGELDTQYF. In DNA, the CDR3 is TGTGCTAGTGGTTTGGGGGAGTTAGATACGCAGTATTTT.

The V call is TRBV7-8, the J call TRBJ1-2, with D maybe TRBD1 (5 bases). Germline CDR1 is SGHVS and CDR2 is FQNEAQ. This CDR3 has 13 residues. Between the trimmed V and J ends, which lost 2 bases and 5 bases, there was a span of 9 bases. CDR3 nucleotides: TGTGCCAGCAGCTTATCACAGGAATATGGCTACACCTTC. Amino acids: CASSLSQEYGYTF.

V and J are TRBV5-1 and TRBJ1-2, with TRBD1 matching 10 bases. The length of the CDR3 is 13 residues. Germline V gives CDR1 SGHRS, CDR2 YFSETQ. V dropped 4 bases and J dropped 8; count of bases not matched to a gene: 5. CDR3 DNA sequence: TGCGCCAGCAGCACATCGGACAGGGGGGGCTACACCTTC. Its protein is CASSTSDRGGYTF.

This clone was counted a few times. This chain uses TRBV7-9 with TRBJ1-1, with a weak D call TRBD1 (5 bases). V dropped 5 bases and J dropped 2 bases, with 12 bases sitting between them. The germline V gene has CDR1 SEHNR and CDR2 FQNEAQ (reference sequence). The CDR3 has 14 amino acids. The CDR3 spells CASSPLGGNTEAFF. In DNA form, the CDR3 reads TGTGCCAGCAGCCCCCTCGGGGGTAACACTGAAGCTTTCTTT.

Only one count was recorded for this clone. The rearrangement joins TRBV19 to TRBJ1-3; TRBD1 matches 7 bases. In germline, CDR1 is LNHDA, CDR2 SQIVND (reference sequence). CDR3 size: 15 residues. V was clipped by 3 bases and J by 4 bases; unmatched bases: 6. DNA of the CDR3: TGTGCCAGTAGTATTTCGACAGGGCCGGGAAACACCATATATTTT. This gives the protein CASSISTGPGNTIYF.

The V gene is TRBV5-1, the J gene TRBJ2-3; the D gene is possibly TRBD2 (5 bases). Trimming took 6 bases from V and 3 from J, leaving 17 bases between them. CDR1 and CDR2 (germline): SGHRS, YFSETQ. There are 15 residues in the CDR3. CDR3: CASTPGGRGTDTQYF. The CDR3 DNA reads as TGCGCCAGCACCCCGGGTGGGAGAGGAACAGATACGCAGTATTTT.

The chain uses TRBV11-2 and TRBJ2-3; D unclear. Germline V gene data show CDR1 as SGHAT and CDR2 as FQNNGV. CDR3 length: 15 amino acids. The V and J ends lost 2 bases and 2 bases respectively, with 11 bases between them. CDR3 nucleotide sequence: TGTGCCAGCAGCTTACTGTCTCCTTCCACAGATACGCAGTATTTT. Protein: CASSLLSPSTDTQYF. The whole variable domain, filled in from reference TRBV11-2 and TRBJ2-3, reads EAGVAQSPRYKIIEKRQSVAFWCNPISGHATLYWYQQILGQGPKLLIQFQNNGVVDDSQLPKDRFSAERLKGVDSTLKIQPAKLEDSAVYLCASSLLSPSTDTQYFGPGTRLTVL.

The chain couples TRBV4-2 to TRBJ1-2; 7 positions agree with TRBD1. From germline, CDR1 is LGHNA and CDR2 YNFKEQ. J lost 4 bases, V lost 3 bases, and 14 bases had no gene match. The CDR3 runs 17 residues. The CDR3 DNA sequence: TGTGCCAGCAGCCAGATCGAATCCGGGACAGCGACCTATGGCTACACCTTC. Translating gives CASSQIESGTATYGYTF.

The chain recombines TRBV11-2 with TRBJ1-2; D not resolved. From germline, CDR1 is SGHAT and CDR2 FQNNGV. V was trimmed by 1 base and J by 1 base, leaving 7 bases between them. CDR3 size: 14 residues. The CDR3 here is CASSLGSVNYGYTF. DNA for the CDR3: TGTGCCAGCAGCTTAGGTTCGGTTAACTATGGCTACACCTTC.

This chain connects TRBV20-1 to TRBJ2-7, with TRBD2 matching 8 bases. With V trimmed by 3 bases and J by 6 bases, 10 bases remained unmatched. CDR3 length: 14 amino acids. CDR1 and CDR2 from the germline V gene are DFQATT and SNEGSKA (reference sequence). The CDR3 region has the DNA TGCAGTGCTAGTGTTCTGGCGGGGGGTGGCGAGCAGTACTTC. This sequence encodes CSASVLAGGGEQYF.

This clone was seen just once. The chain recombines TRBV6-5 with TRBJ2-7; D might be TRBD1 (8 bases). V lost 11 bases to trimming and J lost 3 bases, with 14 bases between them. Germline V lookup: CDR1 MNHEY, CDR2 SVGAGI. The CDR3 extends over 12 amino acids. CDR3 sequence: CASHRGGYEQYF. The CDR3 DNA sequence: TGTGCCTCACACAGGGGGGGCTACGAGCAGTACTTC.